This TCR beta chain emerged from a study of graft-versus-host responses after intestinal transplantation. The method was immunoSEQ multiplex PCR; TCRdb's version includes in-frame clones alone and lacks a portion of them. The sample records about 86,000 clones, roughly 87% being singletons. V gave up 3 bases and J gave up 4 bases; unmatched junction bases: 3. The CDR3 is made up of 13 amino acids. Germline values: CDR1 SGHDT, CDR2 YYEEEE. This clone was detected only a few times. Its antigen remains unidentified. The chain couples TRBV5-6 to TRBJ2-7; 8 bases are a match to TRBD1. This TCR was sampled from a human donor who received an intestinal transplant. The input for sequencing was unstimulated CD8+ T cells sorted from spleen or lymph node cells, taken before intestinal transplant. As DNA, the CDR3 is TGTGCCAGCAGCTCGACAGGGGAATACGAGCAGTACTTC. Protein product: CASSSTGEYEQYF.